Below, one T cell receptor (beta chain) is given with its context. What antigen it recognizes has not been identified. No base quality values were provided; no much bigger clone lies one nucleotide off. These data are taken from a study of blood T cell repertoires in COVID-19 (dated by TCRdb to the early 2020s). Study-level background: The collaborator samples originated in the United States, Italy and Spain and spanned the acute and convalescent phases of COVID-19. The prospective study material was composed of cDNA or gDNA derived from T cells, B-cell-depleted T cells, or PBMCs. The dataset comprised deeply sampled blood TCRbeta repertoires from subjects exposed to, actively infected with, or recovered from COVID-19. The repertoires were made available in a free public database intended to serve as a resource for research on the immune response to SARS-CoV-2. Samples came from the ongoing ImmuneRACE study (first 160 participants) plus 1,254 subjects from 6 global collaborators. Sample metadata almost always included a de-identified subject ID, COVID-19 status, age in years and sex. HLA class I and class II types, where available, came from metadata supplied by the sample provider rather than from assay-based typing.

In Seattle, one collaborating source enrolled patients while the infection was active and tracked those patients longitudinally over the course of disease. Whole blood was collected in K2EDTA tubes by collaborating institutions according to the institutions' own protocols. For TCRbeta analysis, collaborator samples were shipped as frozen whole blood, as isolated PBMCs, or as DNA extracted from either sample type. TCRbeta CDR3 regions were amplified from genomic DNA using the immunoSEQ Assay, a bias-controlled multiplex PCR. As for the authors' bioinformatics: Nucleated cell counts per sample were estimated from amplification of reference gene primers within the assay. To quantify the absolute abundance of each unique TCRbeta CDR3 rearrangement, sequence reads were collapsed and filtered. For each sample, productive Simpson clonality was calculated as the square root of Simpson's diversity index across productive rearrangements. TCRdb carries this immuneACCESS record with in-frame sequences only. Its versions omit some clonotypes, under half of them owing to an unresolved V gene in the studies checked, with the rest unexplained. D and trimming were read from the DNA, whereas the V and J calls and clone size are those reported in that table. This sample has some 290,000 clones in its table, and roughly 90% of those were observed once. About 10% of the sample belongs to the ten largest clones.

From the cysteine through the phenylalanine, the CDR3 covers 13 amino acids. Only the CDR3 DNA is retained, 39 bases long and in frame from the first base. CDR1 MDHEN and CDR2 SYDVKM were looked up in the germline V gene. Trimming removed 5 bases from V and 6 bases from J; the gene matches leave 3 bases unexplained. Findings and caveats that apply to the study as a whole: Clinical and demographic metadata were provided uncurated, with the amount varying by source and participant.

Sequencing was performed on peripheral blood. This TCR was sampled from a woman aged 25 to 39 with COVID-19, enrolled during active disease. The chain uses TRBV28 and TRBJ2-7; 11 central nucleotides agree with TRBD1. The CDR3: CASSLGQGVEQYF. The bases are TGTGCCAGCAGTCTGGGACAGGGGGTCGAGCAGTACTTC. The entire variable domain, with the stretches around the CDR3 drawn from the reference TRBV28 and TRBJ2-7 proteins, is DVKVTQSSRYLVKRTGEKVFLECVQDMDHENMFWYRQDPGLGLRLIYFSYDVKMKEKGDIPEGYSVSREKKERFSLILESASTNQTSMYLCASSLGQGVEQYFGPGTRLTVT.